Sequencing of this T cell receptor beta chain was carried out in a study of blood T cell repertoires in COVID-19. Study details: Collection of acute and convalescent COVID-19 samples took place in the United States, Italy and Spain.

Cohorts were based on clinical histories the participants reported. V was trimmed by 8 bases and J by 2 bases, leaving 13 bases between them. The V gene's germline CDR1 is MNHEY and CDR2 SMNVEV (reference sequence). The CDR3 extends over 13 amino acids. The assay was immunoSEQ multiplex PCR, and TCRdb's table has in-frame clones only and misses some. The sample lists about 400,000 clones, roughly 88% seen once, with approximately 1% in the top ten. The clonotype originates from a woman aged 25-40 years with acute COVID-19. Material: PBMCs or T cells enriched from blood (not recorded which). The J gene is TRBJ2-7, the V gene TRBV27; weak D call: TRBD1 (6 bases). CDR3 loop: CASGRTETYEQYF. CDR3 in DNA: TGTGCCAGCGGTCGGACAGAGACCTACGAGCAGTACTTC.